The clone carrying this T cell receptor (beta chain) has more than one count but fewer than ten. The antigen remains undetermined. The sample belongs to a study of blood T cells in healthy people across ages. Overall study findings and caveats: Estimated diversity that came from one million T cells was considered an underestimate.

Unmatched junction bases numbered 9, after V lost 6 bases and J lost 4 bases. There are 14 residues in the CDR3. Germline V gene sequence: CDR1 DFQATT, CDR2 SNEGSKA (reference sequence). It was with a sample-barcoded 5' primer and a J-beta primer mix that a second PCR of roughly 7 to 12 cycles was run. TCRdb called the 5' RACE reads again in MiXCR, with one record for every CDR3 protein. The data contain 1.4 million to 1.5 million distinct CDR3 sequences, 35% to 45% of them singletons. Collection of roughly 9.8 milliliters of peripheral blood was performed for each donor. Isolation yielded PBMCs, at least 6 million per sample, in every case. Per sample, no less than 5 micrograms of total RNA were extracted.

The sequenced sample consisted of blood. This sequence originates from a young woman in good health. The chain uses TRBV20-1 and TRBJ1-2; TRBD1 matches 9 bases. In nucleotides, the CDR3 is TGCAGTGCCAAAAATGACAGGGGGTCCTATGGCTACACCTTC. This translates into CSAKNDRGSYGYTF.